Presented here are 9 T cell receptor beta chains from one specimen sequenced in a study of blood T cell repertoires in COVID-19. Assay: immunoSEQ multiplex PCR; the TCRdb copy retains only in-frame clones and omits some. The table has roughly 78,000 clones, approximately 90% seen once. Sequenced: peripheral blood. These receptors were collected from a man in his 60s with acute or convalescent COVID-19.

The chain uses TRBV7-3 and TRBJ2-1, with D maybe TRBD2 (5 bases). The germline CDR1 and CDR2 sequences are SGHTA and FQGTGA. The CDR3 is made up of 12 amino acids. V lost 4 bases, J lost 10 bases, and 11 bases lay in between. The CDR3 DNA reads as TGTGCCAGCAGCTCAAACTCGGGGGAGCAGTTCTTC. Translated: CASSSNSGEQFF.

The rearrangement uses TRBV5-5 and TRBJ2-3; TRBD2 aligns across 12 bases. There are 19 residues in the CDR3. V lost 4 bases and J lost 4; bases outside the gene matches: 16. Germline values: CDR1 SGHKS, CDR2 YYEKEE (reference sequence). The CDR3 nucleotides are TGTGCCAGCAGCCGGACGGGACTAGCGGGCCTTTTTGGGGCAGATACGCAGTATTTT. This encodes CASSRTGLAGLFGADTQYF. Variable domain in full (rest from reference TRBV5-5 and TRBJ2-3): DAGVTQSPTHLIKTRGQQVTLRCSPISGHKSVSWYQQVLGQGPQFIFQYYEKEERGRGNFPDRFSARQFPNYSSELNVNALLLGDSALYLCASSRTGLAGLFGADTQYFGPGTRLTVL.

The chain couples TRBV9 to TRBJ2-2, with 8 bases matching TRBD2. Germline assignment: CDR1 SGDLS and CDR2 YYNGEE. With V trimmed by 3 bases and J by 2 bases, 3 bases remained unmatched. The CDR3 is 15 amino acids. The CDR3 DNA follows: TGTGCCAGCAGCGCGGCGGGGGGCAACACCGGGGAGCTGTTTTTT. Translated: CASSAAGGNTGELFF.

The rearrangement links TRBV27 to TRBJ2-1; 11 nucleotides match TRBD2. The junction had 11 bases not matched to a gene; V was cut back by 3 bases and J by 7 bases. The CDR3 has 17 residues. CDR1 is MNHEY and CDR2 is SMNVEV in the germline V gene (reference sequence). The CDR3: CASSFGLAGGGWNEQFF. The DNA for the CDR3 is TGTGCCAGCAGTTTTGGGCTAGCGGGAGGAGGTTGGAATGAGCAGTTCTTC.

J is TRBJ2-2 and V is TRBV3-1 (or the pseudogene TRBV3-2), with 7 bases fitting TRBD1. The CDR3 has 17 residues. CDR1 and CDR2 (germline): LGHDT, YNNKEL (reference sequence). J was trimmed by 3 bases and V by 6 bases; bases with no gene match: 13. The DNA of the CDR3 is TGTGCCAGCAGAGAACGCCGGGACAGAATTTACACCGGGGAGCTGTTTTTT. Its translation is CASRERRDRIYTGELFF.

This clone was counted between two and nine times. The V and J genes are TRBV5-1 and TRBJ1-6; 7 nucleotides agree with TRBD1. The germline V gene encodes CDR1 SGHRS and CDR2 YFSETQ. There are 15 residues in the CDR3. The V gene end was trimmed by 6 bases and the J gene end by 5 bases; junction bases not matched to a gene: 8. CDR3 coding DNA: TGCGCCAGCACCCCATCCGGGACAGATAATTCACCCCTCCACTTT. Protein product: CASTPSGTDNSPLHF.

This chain uses TRBV5-1 with TRBJ2-7; D perhaps matches TRBD2 (5 bases). Germline assignment: CDR1 SGHRS and CDR2 YFSETQ. CDR3 length: 15 residues. The germline V and J ends were trimmed by 4 bases and 5 bases, with 19 bases remaining between them. The DNA for the CDR3 is TGCGCCAGCAGCCAGGACTCAGTCAAAGCCAACGAGCAGTACTTC. Translating it yields CASSQDSVKANEQYF. Supplemented by reference TRBV5-1 and TRBJ2-7, the full variable domain reads KAGVTQTPRYLIKTRGQQVTLSCSPISGHRSVSWYQQTPGQGLQFLFEYFSETQRNKGNFPGRFSGRQFSNSRSEMNVSTLELGDSALYLCASSQDSVKANEQYFGPGTRLTVT.

This rearrangement joins TRBV30 to TRBJ1-4; unclear D gene. The CDR3 is 14 amino acids. Trimming stripped 2 bases from V and 5 bases from J, with 12 bases between. From germline, CDR1 is GTSNPN and CDR2 SVGIG (reference sequence). The CDR3 is CAWSPPSVNEKLFF. CDR3 DNA: TGTGCCTGGAGTCCCCCGTCTGTAAATGAAAAACTGTTTTTT.

The CDR3 here is CASNSNTEAFF. CDR3 sequence (DNA): TGTGCCAGCAACTCGAACACTGAAGCTTTCTTT. V is TRBV28 and J is TRBJ1-1, with D hard to call. V was trimmed by 7 bases and J by 1 base, leaving 4 bases between them. The CDR3 spans 11 residues. Germline loops: CDR1 MDHEN, CDR2 SYDVKM.